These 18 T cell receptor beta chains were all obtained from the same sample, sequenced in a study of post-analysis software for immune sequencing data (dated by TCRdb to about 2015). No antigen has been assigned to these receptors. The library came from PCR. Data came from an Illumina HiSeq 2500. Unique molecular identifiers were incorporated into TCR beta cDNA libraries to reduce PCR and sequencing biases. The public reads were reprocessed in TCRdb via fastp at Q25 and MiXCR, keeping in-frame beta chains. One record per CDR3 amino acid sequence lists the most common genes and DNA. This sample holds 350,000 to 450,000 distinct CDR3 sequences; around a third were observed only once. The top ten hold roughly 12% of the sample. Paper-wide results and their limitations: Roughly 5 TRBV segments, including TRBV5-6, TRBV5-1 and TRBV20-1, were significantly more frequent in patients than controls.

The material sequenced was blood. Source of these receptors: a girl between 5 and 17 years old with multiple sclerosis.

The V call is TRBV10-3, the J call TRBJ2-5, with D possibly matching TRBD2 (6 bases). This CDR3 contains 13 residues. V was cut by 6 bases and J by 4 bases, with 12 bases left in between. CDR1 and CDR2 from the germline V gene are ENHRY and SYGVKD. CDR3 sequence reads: CAIRRDFLETQYF. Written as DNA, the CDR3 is TGTGCCATCAGACGGGACTTCTTAGAGACCCAGTACTTC.

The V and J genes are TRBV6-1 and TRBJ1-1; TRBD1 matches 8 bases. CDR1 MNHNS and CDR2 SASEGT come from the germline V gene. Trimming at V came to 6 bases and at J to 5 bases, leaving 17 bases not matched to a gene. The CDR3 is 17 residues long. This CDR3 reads CASRNTGTGSEGTEAFF. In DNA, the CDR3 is TGTGCCAGCAGGAATACCGGGACAGGATCCGAGGGGACTGAAGCTTTCTTT.

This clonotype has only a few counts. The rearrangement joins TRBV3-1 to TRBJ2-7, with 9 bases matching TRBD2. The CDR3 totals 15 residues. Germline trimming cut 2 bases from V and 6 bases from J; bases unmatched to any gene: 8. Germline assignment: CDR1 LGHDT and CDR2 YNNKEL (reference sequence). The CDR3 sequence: CASSQMAGGQGEQYF. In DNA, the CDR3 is TGTGCCAGCAGCCAAATGGCGGGGGGGCAAGGCGAGCAGTACTTC.

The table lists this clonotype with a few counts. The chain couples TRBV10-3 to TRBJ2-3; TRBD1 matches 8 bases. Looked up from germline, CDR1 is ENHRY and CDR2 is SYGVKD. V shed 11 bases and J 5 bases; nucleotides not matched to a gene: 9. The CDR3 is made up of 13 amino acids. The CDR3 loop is CAPLGDRRDTQYF. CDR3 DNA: TGTGCCCCTCTGGGGGACAGGAGAGATACGCAGTATTTT.

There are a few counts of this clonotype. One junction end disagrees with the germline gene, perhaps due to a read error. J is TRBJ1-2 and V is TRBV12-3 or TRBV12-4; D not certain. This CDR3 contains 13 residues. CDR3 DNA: TGTGCTCTGAATGAGAGAGAGAACTATGGCCACACCTTC. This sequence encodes CALNERENYGHTF.

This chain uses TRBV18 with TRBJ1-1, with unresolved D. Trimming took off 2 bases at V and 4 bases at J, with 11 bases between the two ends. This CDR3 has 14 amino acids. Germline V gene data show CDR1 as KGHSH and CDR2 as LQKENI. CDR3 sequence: CASSPSGYGTEAFF. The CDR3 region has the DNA TGTGCCAGCTCACCATCGGGGTACGGCACTGAAGCTTTCTTT.

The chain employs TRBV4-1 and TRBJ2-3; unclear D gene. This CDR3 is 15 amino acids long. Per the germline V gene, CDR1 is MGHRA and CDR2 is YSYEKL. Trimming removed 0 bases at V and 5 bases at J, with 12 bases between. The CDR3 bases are TGCGCCAGCAGCCAAGACCAGAGGAGAGGAGATACGCAGTATTTT. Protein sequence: CASSQDQRRGDTQYF.

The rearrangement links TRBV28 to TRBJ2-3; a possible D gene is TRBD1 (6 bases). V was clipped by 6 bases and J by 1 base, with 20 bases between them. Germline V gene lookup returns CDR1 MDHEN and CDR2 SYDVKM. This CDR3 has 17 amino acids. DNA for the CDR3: TGTGCCAGCAGGACGTCGAGGTTGGGGGCCGGCACAGATACGCAGTATTTT. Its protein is CASRTSRLGAGTDTQYF.

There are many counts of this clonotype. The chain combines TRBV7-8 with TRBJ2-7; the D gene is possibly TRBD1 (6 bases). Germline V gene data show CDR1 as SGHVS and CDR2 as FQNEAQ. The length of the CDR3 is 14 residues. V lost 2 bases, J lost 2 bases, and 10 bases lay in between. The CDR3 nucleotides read TGTGCCAGCAGCTTATTCTCAGGGGCCTACGAGCAGTACTTC. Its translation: CASSLFSGAYEQYF.

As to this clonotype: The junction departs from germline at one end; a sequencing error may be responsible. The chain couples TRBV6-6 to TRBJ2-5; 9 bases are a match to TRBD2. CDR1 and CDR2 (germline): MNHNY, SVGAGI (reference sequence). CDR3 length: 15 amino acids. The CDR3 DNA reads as TGTGTCAGCAGTCCGCGGGGGGGCAAGACGGAGACCCAGTACTTC. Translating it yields CVSSPRGGKTETQYF.

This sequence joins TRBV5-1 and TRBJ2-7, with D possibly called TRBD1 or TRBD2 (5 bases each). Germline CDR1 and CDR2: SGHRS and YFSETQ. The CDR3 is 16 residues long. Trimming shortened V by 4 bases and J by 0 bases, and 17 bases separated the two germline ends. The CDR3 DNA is TGCGCCAGCAGCCCAAGCATAGGGACCGCCTCCTACGAGCAGTACTTC. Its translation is CASSPSIGTASYEQYF.

The CDR3 loop is CASSLVSTSTDTQYF. For the CDR3, the DNA is TGCGCCAGCAGCTTGGTCTCGACCTCCACAGATACGCAGTATTTT. The V and J genes are TRBV5-1 and TRBJ2-3, with D unresolved. Germline CDR1 is SGHRS and CDR2 is YFSETQ. Trimming stripped 0 bases from V and 2 bases from J, with 10 bases between. This CDR3 has 15 residues. Looking up the rest from reference TRBV5-1 and TRBJ2-3 gives the full variable domain: KAGVTQTPRYLIKTRGQQVTLSCSPISGHRSVSWYQQTPGQGLQFLFEYFSETQRNKGNFPGRFSGRQFSNSRSEMNVSTLELGDSALYLCASSLVSTSTDTQYFGPGTRLTVL.

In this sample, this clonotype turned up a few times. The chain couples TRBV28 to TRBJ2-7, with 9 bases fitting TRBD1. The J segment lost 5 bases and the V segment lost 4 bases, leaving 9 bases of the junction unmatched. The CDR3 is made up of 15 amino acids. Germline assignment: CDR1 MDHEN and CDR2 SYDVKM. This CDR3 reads CASSSQPGQGHEQYF. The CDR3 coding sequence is TGTGCCAGCAGTTCGCAACCGGGACAGGGCCACGAGCAGTACTTC. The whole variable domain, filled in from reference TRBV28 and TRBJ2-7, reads DVKVTQSSRYLVKRTGEKVFLECVQDMDHENMFWYRQDPGLGLRLIYFSYDVKMKEKGDIPEGYSVSREKKERFSLILESASTNQTSMYLCASSSQPGQGHEQYFGPGTRLTVT.

CDR3: CASSLMGFGETQYF. Written as DNA, the CDR3 is TGTGCCAGCAGCTTAATGGGGTTTGGGGAGACCCAGTACTTC. V is TRBV11-2 and J is TRBJ2-5; D gene ambiguous. In germline, CDR1 is SGHAT, CDR2 FQNNGV. This CDR3 comprises 14 residues. The V gene lost 2 bases and the J gene lost 5 bases, with 12 bases spanning the gap.

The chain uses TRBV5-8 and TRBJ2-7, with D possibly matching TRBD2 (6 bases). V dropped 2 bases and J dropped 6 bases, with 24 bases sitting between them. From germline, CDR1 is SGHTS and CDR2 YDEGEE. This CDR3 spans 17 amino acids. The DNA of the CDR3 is TGTGCCAGCAGCTTCCGCCGAGATGGGGGGTCCCGAAGCGAGCAGTACTTC. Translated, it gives CASSFRRDGGSRSEQYF.

CDR3 sequence reads: CASSNLTGWNTF. The CDR3 DNA reads TGTGCCAGCAGCAACCTGACAGGCTGGAACACCTTC. The chain employs TRBV11-1 and TRBJ1-2, with D possibly being TRBD1 (6 bases). V was cut by 5 bases and J by 12 bases, with 16 bases left in between. CDR1 and CDR2 (germline): SGHAT, FQDESV (reference sequence). The CDR3 has 12 amino acids.

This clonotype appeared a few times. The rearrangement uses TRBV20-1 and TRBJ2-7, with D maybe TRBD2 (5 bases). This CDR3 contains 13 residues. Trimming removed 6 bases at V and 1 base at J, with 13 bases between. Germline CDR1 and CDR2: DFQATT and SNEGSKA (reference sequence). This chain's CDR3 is CSAPVGKSYEQYF. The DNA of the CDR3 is TGCAGTGCCCCCGTCGGGAAGTCCTACGAGCAGTACTTC.

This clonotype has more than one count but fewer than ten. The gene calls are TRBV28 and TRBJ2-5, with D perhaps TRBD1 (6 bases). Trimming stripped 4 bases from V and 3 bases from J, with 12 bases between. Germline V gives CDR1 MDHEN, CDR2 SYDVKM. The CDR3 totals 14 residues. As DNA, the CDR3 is TGTGCCAGCAGTTACGGACAGCCCGAAGAGACCCAGTACTTC. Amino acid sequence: CASSYGQPEETQYF.